What follows are 2 T cell receptor beta chains derived from one specimen sequenced in a study of shared clonotypes between healthy human individuals. TCRdb keeps only in-frame clones here, not all; method: immunoSEQ multiplex PCR. The sample has roughly 1,100,000 clones; about 75% are singletons. Sequenced sample: memory CD4+ T cells sorted from blood. Subset described: CD45RA-negative fraction. Receptor source: a young man in good health.

This chain links TRBV7-2 with TRBJ2-7; tentative D call: TRBD2 (6 bases). The CDR3 totals 16 residues. In germline, CDR1 is SGHTA, CDR2 FQGNSA. Trimming cost V 1 base and J 3 bases, with 16 bases left between them. CDR3 in amino acids: CASSLEGTPLYYEQYF. The CDR3 bases are TGTGCCAGCAGCTTAGAAGGGACTCCACTATACTACGAGCAGTACTTC. Full variable domain (outside the CDR3, taken from reference TRBV7-2 and TRBJ2-7): GAGVSQSPSNKVTEKGKDVELRCDPISGHTALYWYRQSLGQGLEFLIYFQGNSAPDKSGLPSDRFSAERTGGSVSTLTIQRTQQEDSAVYLCASSLEGTPLYYEQYFGPGTRLTVT.

This chain joins TRBV4-1 and TRBJ1-6; D is perhaps TRBD1 (6 bases). The CDR3 has 16 residues. Germline CDR1 is MGHRA and CDR2 is YSYEKL. Trimming removed 1 base from V and 10 bases from J, with 17 bases in between. CDR3: CASSQAGQSGKSPLHF. The DNA of the CDR3 is TGCGCCAGCAGCCAAGCCGGACAGTCCGGGAAGTCACCCCTCCACTTT.